Presented here are 15 T cell receptor beta chains from one specimen sequenced in a study of blood T cells in healthy people across ages. A J-beta primer mix and a sample-barcoded 5' primer were used in a second PCR of roughly 6 to 11 cycles. MiXCR, applied by TCRdb to the 5' RACE reads, yields one record per CDR3 protein. The sample includes 630,000 or so distinct CDR3 sequences, 25% to 35% seen only once; the top ten take 15% to 17%. The sequenced sample was blood. The receptors were gathered from a woman at least 80 years old in good health.

This clonotype showed up many times. A much larger clone lies one base from this, so it may be a read error. J is TRBJ2-1 and V is TRBV6-2 or TRBV6-3; TRBD2 matches at 12 bases. The J call is doubtful: the DNA matches TRBJ2-7 better. Germline CDR1 is MNHEY and CDR2 is SVGEGT. CDR3 length: 17 residues. CDR3 coding DNA: TGTGCCAGCAGAGGGGGACTAGCGGGTGACTCCTACAATGAGCAGTACTTC. It yields the protein CASRGGLAGDSYNEQYF.

The chain joins TRBV19 to TRBJ1-2, with 11 bases fitting TRBD1. CDR3 length: 14 residues. Germline V gene sequence: CDR1 LNHDA, CDR2 SQIVND (reference sequence). Trimming took 7 bases from V and 5 from J; bases not matched to a gene: 6. CDR3 in DNA: TGTGCCAGTACCCGGGACAGGGGGGAGTATGGCTACACCTTC. Protein product: CASTRDRGEYGYTF.

This clonotype has at least ten counts. The chain links TRBV6-5 to TRBJ1-2; D is ambiguous. Trimming removed 6 bases at V and 6 bases at J, with 8 bases between. Germline V gene data show CDR1 as MNHEY and CDR2 as SVGAGI. This CDR3 comprises 11 residues. CDR3 sequence: CASSYGDGYTF. CDR3 in DNA: TGTGCCAGCAGCTATGGGGATGGCTACACCTTC.

This clonotype came up many times. V is TRBV6-5 and J is TRBJ2-4; D unclear. This CDR3 comprises 15 residues. V was pared by 2 bases and J by 0 bases, with 8 bases between. Germline assignment: CDR1 MNHEY and CDR2 SVGAGI. The DNA for the CDR3 is TGTGCCAGCAGTTACAGACTCCTAGCCAAAAACATTCAGTACTTC. Its protein is CASSYRLLAKNIQYF.

As to this clonotype: The germline gene is not matched at one end of the junction; a read error may be the cause. This chain uses TRBV7-2 with TRBJ1-4; D call uncertain. This CDR3 has 14 amino acids. Looked up from germline, CDR1 is SGHTA and CDR2 is FQGNSA. As DNA, the CDR3 is TGTGCCAGCAGCCGGGTACTCGGTGGCGAAAAACGGTTTTTT. Residues: CASSRVLGGEKRFF. Full variable domain (remainder filled in from reference TRBV7-2 and TRBJ1-4): GAGVSQSPSNKVTEKGKDVELRCDPISGHTALYWYRQSLGQGLEFLIYFQGNSAPDKSGLPSDRFSAERTGGSVSTLTIQRTQQEDSAVYLCASSRVLGGEKRFFGSGTQLSVL.

A remark on this clonotype: The conserved final phenylalanine or tryptophan is absent from the CDR3, which likely points to a read error. This chain links TRBV6-1 with TRBJ2-2; tentatively, D is TRBD2 (5 bases). The CDR3 consists of 15 residues. Germline-derived CDR1 and CDR2 are MNHNS and SASEGT. Trimming removed 6 bases from V and 1 base from J, with 12 bases in between. The CDR3 protein is CASSPRRGNTGELFL. The CDR3 DNA reads TGTGCCAGCAGCCCGCGACGGGGGAACACCGGGGAGCTGTTTTTG.

In its sample, this clonotype was seen many times. V gene TRBV7-9 combines with J gene TRBJ1-1, with 7 bases identical to TRBD1. V shed 6 bases, J shed 1 base, and the junction held 8 bases outside the gene matches. Germline V CDR1 and CDR2: SEHNR, FQNEAQ (reference sequence). The CDR3 has 15 residues. The CDR3 bases are TGTGCCAGCAGTGAGGGGGCCTTAAGGAACACTGAAGCTTTCTTT. As protein: CASSEGALRNTEAFF.

This clonotype was counted a few times. The CDR3 protein is CSASLGTRDGYTF. CDR3 DNA: TGCAGTGCTAGTCTTGGGACGAGAGATGGCTACACCTTC. The J gene is TRBJ1-2, the V gene TRBV20-1; a possible D gene is TRBD1 (5 bases). V was pared by 3 bases and J by 6 bases, with 14 bases between. There are 13 residues in the CDR3. Germline V lookup: CDR1 DFQATT, CDR2 SNEGSKA (reference sequence).

A few counts support this clonotype. The CDR3 spells CAWSVGGAAYEQYF. CDR3 DNA sequence: TGTGCCTGGAGTGTGGGTGGAGCAGCCTACGAGCAGTACTTC. The chain employs TRBV30 and TRBJ2-7; D is unclear. This CDR3 is built from 14 residues. Germline values: CDR1 GTSNPN, CDR2 SVGIG (reference sequence). The V gene lost 0 bases and the J gene lost 2 bases, with 11 bases spanning the gap.

The chain joins TRBV28 to TRBJ1-6; 11 bases align to TRBD1. The CDR3 is made up of 17 amino acids. Germline loops: CDR1 MDHEN, CDR2 SYDVKM. The ends lost 1 base at V and 10 bases at J; junction bases unmatched: 9. CDR3 region: CASSLSLGGTGGSPLHF. CDR3 DNA: TGTGCCAGCAGTTTATCCTTGGGGGGGACAGGGGGATCACCCCTCCACTTT.

The gene calls are TRBV6-1 and TRBJ2-1; D might be TRBD1 (6 bases). V lost 5 bases and J 12 bases, leaving 17 bases between the germline ends. CDR3 length: 13 amino acids. CDR1 is MNHNS, CDR2 SASEGT, per germline. CDR3 nucleotides: TGTGCCAGCAGTCTAGAGAAGGGGGATGGGCAGTTCTTC. It translates to CASSLEKGDGQFF.

As concerns this clonotype: This may come from a read error, since a much larger clone is one base off. This chain connects TRBV29-1 to TRBJ1-1; D possibly corresponds to TRBD1 (5 bases). The V gene's germline CDR1 is SQVTM and CDR2 ANQGSEA. Trimming left V 7 bases short and J 1 base short, with 10 bases between. CDR3 length: 12 amino acids. The CDR3 loop reads CSGGRKNTEAFF. For the CDR3, the DNA is TGCAGCGGGGGACGGAAGAACACTGAAGCTTTCTTT.

In this sample, this clonotype turned up many times. This sequence joins TRBV6-5 and TRBJ2-1; possibly TRBD2 for D (6 bases). The germline gives CDR1 MNHEY, CDR2 SVGAGI. This CDR3 comprises 13 residues. V was pared by 5 bases and J by 9 bases, with 14 bases between. The CDR3 DNA follows: TGTGCCAGCAGTGGGGGGACCTTGGGTGAGCAGTTCTTC. It encodes CASSGGTLGEQFF.

The chain is built from TRBV11-3 and TRBJ2-3, with TRBD2 identical over 13 bases. This CDR3 region has 18 residues. The trim removed 3 bases at V and 0 bases at J, leaving 6 bases unmatched. Per germline, CDR1 SGHNT and CDR2 YENEEA. In DNA form, the CDR3 reads TGTGCCAGCAGCTTCGGACTAGCGGGGGCCACTAGCACAGATACGCAGTATTTT. Residues: CASSFGLAGATSTDTQYF.

This clonotype showed up just a few times. V and J are TRBV15 and TRBJ2-2; 12 nucleotides line up with TRBD2. V dropped 3 bases and J dropped 10; count of bases not matched to a gene: 6. The CDR3 sequence is 15 residues long. Germline-derived CDR1 and CDR2 are LNHNV and YYDKDF (reference sequence). This CDR3 is CATSRAGTSGPELFF. The CDR3 nucleotides are TGTGCCACCAGCAGGGCCGGGACTAGCGGGCCGGAGCTGTTTTTT.